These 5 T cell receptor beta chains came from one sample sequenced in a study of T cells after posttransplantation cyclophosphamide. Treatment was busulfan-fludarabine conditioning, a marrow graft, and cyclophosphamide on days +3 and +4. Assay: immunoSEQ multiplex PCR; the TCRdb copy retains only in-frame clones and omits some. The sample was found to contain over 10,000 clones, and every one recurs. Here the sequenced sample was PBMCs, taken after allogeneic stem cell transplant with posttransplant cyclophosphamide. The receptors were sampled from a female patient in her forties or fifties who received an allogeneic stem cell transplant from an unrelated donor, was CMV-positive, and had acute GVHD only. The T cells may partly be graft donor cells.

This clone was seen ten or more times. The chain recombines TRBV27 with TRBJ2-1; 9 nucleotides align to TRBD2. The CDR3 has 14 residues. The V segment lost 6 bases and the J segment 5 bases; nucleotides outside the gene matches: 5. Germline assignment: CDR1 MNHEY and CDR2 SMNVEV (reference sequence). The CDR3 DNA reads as TGTGCCAGCAGGATAGCGGGAGCCAACAATGAGCAGTTCTTC. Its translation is CASRIAGANNEQFF.

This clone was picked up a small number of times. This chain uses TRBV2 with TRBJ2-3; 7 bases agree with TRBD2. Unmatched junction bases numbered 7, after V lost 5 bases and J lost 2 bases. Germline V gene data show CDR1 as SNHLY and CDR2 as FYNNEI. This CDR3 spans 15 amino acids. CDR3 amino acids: CASSLGDYTTDTQYF. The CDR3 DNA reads TGTGCCAGCAGTCTCGGGGACTACACCACAGATACGCAGTATTTT.

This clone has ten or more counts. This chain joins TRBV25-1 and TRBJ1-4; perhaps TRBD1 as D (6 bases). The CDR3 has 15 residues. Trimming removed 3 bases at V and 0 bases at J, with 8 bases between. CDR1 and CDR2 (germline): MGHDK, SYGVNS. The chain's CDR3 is CASSDRGATNEKLFF. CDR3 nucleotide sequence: TGTGCCAGCAGTGACAGGGGTGCAACTAATGAAAAACTGTTTTTT.

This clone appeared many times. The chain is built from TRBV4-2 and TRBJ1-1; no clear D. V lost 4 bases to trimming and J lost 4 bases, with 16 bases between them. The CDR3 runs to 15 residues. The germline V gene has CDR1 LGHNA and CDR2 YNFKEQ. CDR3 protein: CASSRSGTQTTEAFF. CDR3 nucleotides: TGTGCCAGCAGCCGCTCGGGAACCCAGACCACTGAAGCTTTCTTT.

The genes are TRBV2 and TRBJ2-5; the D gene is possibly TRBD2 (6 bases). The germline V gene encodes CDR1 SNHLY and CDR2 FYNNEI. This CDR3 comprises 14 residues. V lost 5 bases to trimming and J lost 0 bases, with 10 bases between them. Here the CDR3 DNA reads TGTGCCAGCAGTCGACGGGACTACCAAGAGACCCAGTACTTC. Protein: CASSRRDYQETQYF.